This T cell receptor beta chain was identified during a study of response to subunit inactivated influenza vaccine. TCRdb re-derived calls from the RT-PCR reads in MiXCR, one entry per CDR3 protein. The data contain around 580,000 distinct CDR3 sequences, about 12% of them seen just once; the ten biggest clones take up 10%. This clonotype was seen a few times. No antigen is known for it. Study results and limitations: Authors suggested each seasonal influenza vaccination recruits few new T cells.

Per germline, CDR1 SEHNR and CDR2 FQNEAQ (reference sequence). CDR3 length: 16 residues. V shed 1 base and J 2 bases; nucleotides not matched to a gene: 5. The sample in question was PBMCs from blood, obtained on the day of vaccination. The TCR was taken from a man between 45 and 60 years old who received an inactivated influenza vaccine. The chain is built from TRBV7-9 and TRBJ2-1; 7 nucleotides agree with TRBD2. The CDR3 bases are TGTGCCAGCAGCTTAGGGGCGGGAGAGGCCTACAATGAGCAGTTCTTC. Its protein product is CASSLGAGEAYNEQFF.